This passage covers 26 T cell receptor beta chains from one sample sequenced in a study of T cell responses to AZD1222 COVID-19 vaccine. Assay used: immunoSEQ multiplex PCR; TCRdb lists only in-frame clones, some missing. Among tens of thousands of clones listed, more than 90% were seen once. This sample comprised peripheral blood, obtained on day 0 of AZD1222 vaccination. The receptor set was obtained from an adult in good health.

The chain uses TRBV29-1 and TRBJ2-3; TRBD2 matches 8 bases. CDR3 size: 15 residues. V lost 5 bases to trimming and J lost 0 bases; unmatched junction nucleotides: 7. Germline CDR1 SQVTM, CDR2 ANQGSEA. As DNA, the CDR3 is TGCAGCGTTCACGGGGGGGTACTTAGCACAGATACGCAGTATTTT. Residues: CSVHGGVLSTDTQYF.

The genes are TRBV3-1 (or the pseudogene TRBV3-2) and TRBJ2-7; weak D call: TRBD2 (5 bases). Germline assignment: CDR1 LGHDT and CDR2 YNNKEL (reference sequence). The CDR3 has 14 residues. Trimming removed 5 bases at V and 3 bases at J, with 14 bases between. The CDR3 DNA reads TGTGCCAGCAGCTTTTACGGGAACCACTACGAGCAGTACTTC. The encoded protein is CASSFYGNHYEQYF.

V is TRBV2 and J is TRBJ2-7; 9 positions match TRBD1. The CDR3 consists of 12 residues. Germline CDR1 reads SNHLY; CDR2 reads FYNNEI. Trimming cost V 6 bases and J 12 bases; bases outside gene matches: 9. CDR3 DNA sequence: TGTGCCAGCAGCTCCGGGACAGGGAGGTCGTACTTC. Its translation is CASSSGTGRSYF.

J is TRBJ1-1 and V is TRBV30; the D is unclear. V lost 5 bases and J lost 3, with 10 bases in between. The germline V gene has CDR1 GTSNPN and CDR2 SVGIG (reference sequence). CDR3 size: 12 residues. CDR3 nucleotide sequence: TGTGCCTGGGCCCGATCCTACACTGAAGCTTTCTTT. The encoded protein is CAWARSYTEAFF. Using reference TRBV30 and TRBJ1-1 for the parts outside the CDR3, the full variable domain is SQTIHQWPATLVQPVGSPLSLECTVEGTSNPNLYWYRQAAGRGLQLLFYSVGIGQISSEVPQNLSASRPQDRQFILSSKKLLLSDSGFYLCAWARSYTEAFFGQGTRLTVV.

This chain links TRBV4-1 with TRBJ1-1; 10 bases are a match to TRBD1. This CDR3 comprises 15 residues. After removal of 1 base from V and 7 bases from J, the junction contained 6 bases not matched to a gene. The germline gives CDR1 MGHRA, CDR2 YSYEKL. The CDR3 DNA reads as TGCGCCAGCAGCCAAGCCGGGACAGGGGCTTATGAAGCTTTCTTT. As protein: CASSQAGTGAYEAFF.

The V and J genes are TRBV5-1 and TRBJ1-2, with TRBD1 identical over 11 bases. The CDR3 spans 15 residues. CDR1 is SGHRS, CDR2 YFSETQ, per germline. Unmatched junction bases numbered 9, after V lost 4 bases and J lost 7 bases. The CDR3 region is CASSEAGQGAGGYTF. CDR3 coding DNA: TGCGCCAGCAGCGAAGCTGGACAGGGGGCCGGTGGCTACACCTTC.

This chain links TRBV9 with TRBJ2-3, with D possibly being TRBD2 (5 bases). The germline V and J ends were trimmed by 4 bases and 6 bases, with 21 bases remaining between them. Germline V gene data show CDR1 as SGDLS and CDR2 as YYNGEE. The length of the CDR3 is 16 residues. The chain's CDR3 is CASSPRSGGGSDTQYF. The CDR3 coding sequence is TGTGCCAGCAGCCCGCGAAGTGGAGGAGGTTCGGATACGCAGTATTTT. Combining the CDR3 with reference TRBV9 and TRBJ2-3 gives the whole variable domain DSGVTQTPKHLITATGQRVTLRCSPRSGDLSVYWYQQSLDQGLQFLIQYYNGEERAKGNILERFSAQQFPDLHSELNLSSLELGDSALYFCASSPRSGGGSDTQYFGPGTRLTVL.

This chain joins TRBV11-3 and TRBJ2-7; 8 positions agree with TRBD1. Germline V gene data show CDR1 as SGHNT and CDR2 as YENEEA. This CDR3 contains 14 residues. V dropped 5 bases and J dropped 2; count of bases not matched to a gene: 5. The CDR3: CASSLGTGPYEQYF. The CDR3 coding sequence is TGTGCCAGCAGCCTGGGGACAGGACCCTACGAGCAGTACTTC.

This clone was seen a single time. V is TRBV23-1 and J is TRBJ2-3; possible D gene TRBD1, 6 bases. TRBV23-1 is marked as an open reading frame, function uncertain. The CDR3 sequence is 19 residues long. V was pared by 2 bases and J by 1 base, with 22 bases between. Here the CDR3 reads CASSQPTTPGTHRTDTQYF. The CDR3 DNA is TGCGCCAGCAGTCAACCTACAACGCCAGGGACACACCGCACAGATACGCAGTATTTT.

This chain uses TRBV5-1 with TRBJ2-1; the match to TRBD1 covers 10 bases. Losses at the gene ends were 4 bases for V and 12 bases for J; bases not matched to a gene: 7. This CDR3 region has 13 residues. CDR1 SGHRS and CDR2 YFSETQ come from the germline V gene. The CDR3 DNA reads TGCGCCAGCAGCCGCGGGACAGGGGATCGGCAGTTCTTC. This translates into CASSRGTGDRQFF.

This clone was counted a single time. The CDR3 coding sequence is TGTGCCAGCAGCTTGGCCCGGGGACATACGCAGTATTTT. This encodes CASSLARGHTQYF. The V and J genes are TRBV5-4 and TRBJ2-3, with D perhaps given as TRBD1 or TRBD2 (5 bases each). Germline loops: CDR1 SGHNT, CDR2 YYREEE (reference sequence). The CDR3 length is 13 residues. The germline V and J ends were trimmed by 0 bases and 7 bases, with 9 bases remaining between them.

The chain employs TRBV24-1 and TRBJ2-3; 7 nucleotides align to TRBD2. The CDR3 loop spans 16 amino acids. The V segment lost 4 bases and the J segment 5 bases; nucleotides outside the gene matches: 11. Per the germline V gene, CDR1 is KGHDR and CDR2 is SFDVKD. Written as DNA, the CDR3 is TGTGCCACCAGTGAACCTACTAGCGCCTGGCAAGATACGCAGTATTTT. Translated, it gives CATSEPTSAWQDTQYF.

The genes are TRBV6-2 or TRBV6-3 and TRBJ1-2; the match to TRBD1 covers 9 bases. The V segment lost 5 bases and the J segment 5 bases; nucleotides outside the gene matches: 15. The germline V gene has CDR1 MNHEY and CDR2 SVGEGT. The CDR3 sequence is 17 residues long. The CDR3 loop is CASSLPQAGTGPYGYTF. Written as DNA, the CDR3 is TGTGCCAGCAGTCTACCGCAGGCCGGGACAGGGCCTTATGGCTACACCTTC.

The CDR3 DNA reads as TGTGCCAGCAGCAAGGACAGGGCGGGCAATCAGCCCCAGCATTTT. Its translation: CASSKDRAGNQPQHF. This chain links TRBV7-3 with TRBJ1-5; 8 nucleotides match TRBD1. From germline, CDR1 is SGHTA and CDR2 FQGTGA. The CDR3 runs to 15 residues. V lost 5 bases, J lost 2 bases, and 5 bases stayed unmatched. The full variable domain, rest sourced from reference TRBV7-3 and TRBJ1-5, is GAGVSQTPSNKVTEKGKYVELRCDPISGHTALYWYRQSLGQGPEFLIYFQGTGAADDSGLPNDRFFAVRPEGSVSTLKIQRTERGDSAVYLCASSKDRAGNQPQHFGDGTRLSIL.

The chain is built from TRBV5-6 and TRBJ1-1; no firm D call. Between the trimmed V and J ends, which lost 2 bases and 0 bases, there was a span of 5 bases. The CDR3 is 13 amino acids. The germline CDR1 and CDR2 sequences are SGHDT and YYEEEE. The CDR3 DNA is TGTGCCAGCAGCTTACCTATGAACACTGAAGCTTTCTTT. This gives the protein CASSLPMNTEAFF.

This clone was counted once. V gene TRBV9 combines with J gene TRBJ1-3; 8 nucleotides match TRBD1. The V gene's germline CDR1 is SGDLS and CDR2 YYNGEE. Germline trimming cut 3 bases from V and 4 bases from J; bases unmatched to any gene: 12. This CDR3 comprises 17 residues. The CDR3 region has the DNA TGTGCCAGCAGCGGGCATTCCAGGGGGCTCAGGGGAAACACCATATATTTT. It translates to CASSGHSRGLRGNTIYF.

This chain connects TRBV5-1 to TRBJ2-5; the D gene is possibly TRBD2 (6 bases). The germline V gene has CDR1 SGHRS and CDR2 YFSETQ. Trimming left V 0 bases short and J 2 bases short, with 8 bases between. The CDR3 extends over 14 amino acids. CDR3: CASSLGDLQETQYF. DNA of the CDR3: TGCGCCAGCAGCTTGGGGGACTTACAAGAGACCCAGTACTTC.

The rearrangement joins TRBV2 to TRBJ2-2, with D maybe TRBD1 (5 bases). Trimming took off 7 bases at V and 4 bases at J, with 10 bases between the two ends. The CDR3 runs 13 residues. Germline lookup yields CDR1 SNHLY and CDR2 FYNNEI. CDR3 protein: CASTLGVTGELFF. In nucleotides, the CDR3 is TGTGCCAGCACCCTAGGGGTCACCGGGGAGCTGTTTTTT.

V and J are TRBV7-8 and TRBJ2-2; 12 bases agree with TRBD2. The CDR3 has 16 amino acids. Per germline, CDR1 SGHVS and CDR2 FQNEAQ. Trimming at V came to 3 bases and at J to 6 bases, leaving 5 bases not matched to a gene. The CDR3 spells CASSLPSGGDSGELFF. In nucleotides, the CDR3 is TGTGCCAGCAGCTTGCCTAGCGGGGGGGATTCCGGGGAGCTGTTTTTT.

The chain links TRBV2 to TRBJ2-1; D remains ambiguous. The CDR3 extends over 13 amino acids. The ends were cut back, 3 bases at V and 4 bases at J, with 7 bases in the middle. CDR1 and CDR2 (germline): SNHLY, FYNNEI. CDR3 in DNA: TGTGCCAGCAGTGATGGCCCTTACAATGAGCAGTTCTTC. This sequence encodes CASSDGPYNEQFF. Variable domain in full (rest from reference TRBV2 and TRBJ2-1): EPEVTQTPSHQVTQMGQEVILRCVPISNHLYFYWYRQILGQKVEFLVSFYNNEISEKSEIFDDQFSVERPDGSNFTLKIRSTKLEDSAMYFCASSDGPYNEQFFGPGTRLTVL.

This chain joins TRBV30 and TRBJ2-5; D might be TRBD2 (6 bases). CDR3 length equals 13 residues. CDR1 and CDR2 (germline): GTSNPN, SVGIG (reference sequence). Trimming took off 0 bases at V and 4 bases at J, with 9 bases between the two ends. The CDR3 here is CAWSVDGRETQYF. CDR3 nucleotides: TGTGCCTGGAGTGTTGACGGGAGAGAGACCCAGTACTTC.

V usage is TRBV5-1 and J usage is TRBJ1-3, with a tentative D call TRBD1 (6 bases). V lost 2 bases and J lost 4, with 13 bases in between. CDR1 and CDR2 from the germline V gene are SGHRS and YFSETQ. The length of the CDR3 is 15 residues. The CDR3, as DNA: TGCGCCAGCAGCTTATCGGGGGCGCGAGGAAACACCATATATTTT. Protein sequence: CASSLSGARGNTIYF.

This clone was counted a single time. This chain uses TRBV7-3 with TRBJ1-1; D is unresolved. Germline V gene lookup returns CDR1 SGHTA and CDR2 FQGTGA. The CDR3 totals 14 residues. Trimming removed 2 bases from V and 6 bases from J, with 13 bases in between. This chain's CDR3 is CASSLVPVVAEAFF. In DNA, the CDR3 is TGTGCCAGCAGCTTAGTCCCCGTGGTTGCTGAAGCTTTCTTT.

J is TRBJ2-2 and V is TRBV4-1; 8 nucleotides agree with TRBD1. The CDR3 contains 16 residues. The ends lost 0 bases at V and 6 bases at J; junction bases unmatched: 6. Germline assignment: CDR1 MGHRA and CDR2 YSYEKL. The CDR3 coding sequence is TGCGCCAGCAGCCAAGATCAGGGGGCTGCACCCGGGGAGCTGTTTTTT. Its protein product is CASSQDQGAAPGELFF.

J is TRBJ1-1 and V is TRBV7-6; D call uncertain. Germline-derived CDR1 and CDR2 are SGHVS and FNYEAQ. V lost 0 bases, J lost 5 bases, and 13 bases lay in between. The CDR3 length is 15 residues. This CDR3 reads CASSLALAGSTEAFF. The DNA for the CDR3 is TGTGCCAGCAGCTTAGCGCTGGCAGGTAGTACTGAAGCTTTCTTT.

The gene calls are TRBV9 and TRBJ2-1, with a possible D match to TRBD1 (5 bases). V lost 3 bases and J lost 8, with 9 bases in between. Germline V gives CDR1 SGDLS, CDR2 YYNGEE. The CDR3 is made up of 12 amino acids. CDR3 coding DNA: TGTGCCAGCAGCGGGGGCCAGGATGAGCAGTTCTTC. It encodes CASSGGQDEQFF.